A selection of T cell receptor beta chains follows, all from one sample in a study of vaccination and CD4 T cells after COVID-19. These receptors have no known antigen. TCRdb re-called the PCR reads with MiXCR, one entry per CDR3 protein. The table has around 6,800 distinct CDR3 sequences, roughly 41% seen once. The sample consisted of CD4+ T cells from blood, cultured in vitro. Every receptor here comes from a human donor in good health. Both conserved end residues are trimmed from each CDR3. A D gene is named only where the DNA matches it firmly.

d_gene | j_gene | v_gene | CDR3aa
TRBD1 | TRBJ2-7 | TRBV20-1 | SARRHRDSSYEQY
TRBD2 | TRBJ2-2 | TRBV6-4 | TSGVAENTGELF
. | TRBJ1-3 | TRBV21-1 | ASSVGQASNSGSGNTIY
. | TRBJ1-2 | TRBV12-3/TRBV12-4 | ASSFPGLGYGYT
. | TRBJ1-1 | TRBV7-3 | ASSLGPYTEAF
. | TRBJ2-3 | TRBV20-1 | SKARGSSDTQY
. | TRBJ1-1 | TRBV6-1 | ASSTQGINTEAF
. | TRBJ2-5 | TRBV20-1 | SARSGGQTQY
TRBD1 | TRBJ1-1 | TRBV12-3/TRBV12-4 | ASSLHGQGSDTEAF
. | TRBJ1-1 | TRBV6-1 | ASESGENTEAF
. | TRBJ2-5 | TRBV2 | ASSWTVRETQY
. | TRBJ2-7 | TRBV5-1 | ASSPMGQGNYEQY
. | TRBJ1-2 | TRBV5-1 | ASSSDTVGYT
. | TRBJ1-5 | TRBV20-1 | SAIPSSNQPQH
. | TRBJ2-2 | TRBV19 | ASSRGTPNTGELF
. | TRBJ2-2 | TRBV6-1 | ATRQSQVTNTGELF
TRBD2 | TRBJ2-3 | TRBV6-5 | ASSSTSDPDTQY
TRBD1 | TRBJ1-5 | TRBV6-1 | ASTDLGGLSNQPQH
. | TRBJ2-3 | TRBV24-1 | ATSEDRFASTDTQY
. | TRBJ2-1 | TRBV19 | ASSIVVGFSYNEQF
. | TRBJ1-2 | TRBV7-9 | ASSFQGNDYGYT
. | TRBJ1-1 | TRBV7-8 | ASSSRVVPF
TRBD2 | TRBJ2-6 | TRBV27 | ASSFRGGLSGANVLT
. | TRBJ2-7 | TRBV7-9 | ASSLGGRGDSSYEQY
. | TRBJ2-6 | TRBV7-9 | ASSSSGANVLT
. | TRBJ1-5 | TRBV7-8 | ASSLPGGNQPQH
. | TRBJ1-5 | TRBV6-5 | ASSFGSGPGNQPQH
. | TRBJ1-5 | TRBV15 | ATSRDLKVTGPH
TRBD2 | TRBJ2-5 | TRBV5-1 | ASSLELAGPGTQY
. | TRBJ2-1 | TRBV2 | ASSRENNEQF
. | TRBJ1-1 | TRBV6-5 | ASSYSPGNTEAF
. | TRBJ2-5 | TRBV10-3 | AIRGLGQETQY
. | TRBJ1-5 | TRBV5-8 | ASSRQYQPQH
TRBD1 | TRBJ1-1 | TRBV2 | ASRRTGTNTEAF